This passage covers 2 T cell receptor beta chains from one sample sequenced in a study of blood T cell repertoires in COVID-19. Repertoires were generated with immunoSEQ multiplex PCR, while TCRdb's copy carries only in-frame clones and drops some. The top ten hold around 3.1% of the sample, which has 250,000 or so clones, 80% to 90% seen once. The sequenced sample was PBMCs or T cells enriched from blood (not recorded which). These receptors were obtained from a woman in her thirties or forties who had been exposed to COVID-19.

The CDR3 region is CASSLVILDTQYF. Written as DNA, the CDR3 is TGTGCCAGCAGCCTCGTAATCCTAGATACGCAGTATTTT. The rearrangement joins TRBV7-6 to TRBJ2-3; D not resolved. From germline, CDR1 is SGHVS and CDR2 FNYEAQ. Trimming left V 5 bases short and J 5 bases short, with 11 bases between. This CDR3 contains 13 residues.

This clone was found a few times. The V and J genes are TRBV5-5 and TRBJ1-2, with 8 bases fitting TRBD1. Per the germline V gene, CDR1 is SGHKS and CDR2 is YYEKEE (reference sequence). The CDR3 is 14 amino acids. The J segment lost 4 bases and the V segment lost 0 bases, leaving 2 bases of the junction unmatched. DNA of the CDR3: TGTGCCAGCAGCTTGGGACAGGGGTTCTATGGCTACACCTTC. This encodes CASSLGQGFYGYTF.